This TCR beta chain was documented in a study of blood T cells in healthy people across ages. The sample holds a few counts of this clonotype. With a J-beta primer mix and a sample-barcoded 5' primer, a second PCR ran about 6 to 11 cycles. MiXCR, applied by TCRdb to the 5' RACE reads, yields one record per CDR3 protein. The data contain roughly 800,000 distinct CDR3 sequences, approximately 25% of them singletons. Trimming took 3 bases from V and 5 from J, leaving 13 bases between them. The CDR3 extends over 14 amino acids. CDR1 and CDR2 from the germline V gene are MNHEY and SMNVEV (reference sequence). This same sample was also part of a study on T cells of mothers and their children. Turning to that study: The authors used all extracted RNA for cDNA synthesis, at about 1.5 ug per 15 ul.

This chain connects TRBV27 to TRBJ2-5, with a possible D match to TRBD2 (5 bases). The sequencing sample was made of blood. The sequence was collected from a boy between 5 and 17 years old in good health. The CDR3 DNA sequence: TGTGCCAGCAGTTTTTCCGGGATGGCGGAGACCCAGTACTTC. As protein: CASSFSGMAETQYF.